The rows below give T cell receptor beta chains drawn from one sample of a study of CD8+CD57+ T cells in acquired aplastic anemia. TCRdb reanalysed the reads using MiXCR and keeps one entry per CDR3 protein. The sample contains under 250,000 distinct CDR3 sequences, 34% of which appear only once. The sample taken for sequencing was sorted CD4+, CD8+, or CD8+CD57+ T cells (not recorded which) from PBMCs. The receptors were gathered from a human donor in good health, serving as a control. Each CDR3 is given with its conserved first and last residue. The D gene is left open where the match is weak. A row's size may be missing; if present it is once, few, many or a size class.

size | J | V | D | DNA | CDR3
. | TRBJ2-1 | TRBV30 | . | TGTGCCTGGAGTGTTCGTCTAGATTACAATGAGCAGTTCTTC | CAWSVRLDYNEQFF
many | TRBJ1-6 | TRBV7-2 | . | TGTGCCAGCAGCTTAAGGCCAGCGCCATATTCACCCCTCCACTTT | CASSLRPAPYSPLHF
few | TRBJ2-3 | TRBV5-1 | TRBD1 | TGCGCCAGCTGTCTAATTTCCGGGACAGGGGGCACAGATACGCAGTATTTT | CASCLISGTGGTDTQYF
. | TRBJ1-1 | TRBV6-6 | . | TGTGCCAGCAGTTACGCAGGGAACACTGAAGCTTTCTTT | CASSYAGNTEAFF
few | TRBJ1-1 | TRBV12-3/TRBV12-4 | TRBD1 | TGTGCCAGCAGTCCGGGACAGGGGGCCGTGAACACTGAAGCTTTCTTT | CASSPGQGAVNTEAFF
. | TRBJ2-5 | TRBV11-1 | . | TGTGCCAGCAGCTTTTGGGTCCGGACCTGGACCCAAGAGACCCAGTACTTC | CASSFWVRTWTQETQYF
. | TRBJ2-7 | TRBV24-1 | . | TGTGCCACCAGGCGACCGGGGAGGTACTACGAGCAGTACTTC | CATRRPGRYYEQYF
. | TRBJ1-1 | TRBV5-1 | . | TGCGCCAGCAGCTCTAGTGGACCGAGGATTGAAGCTTTCTTT | CASSSSGPRIEAFF
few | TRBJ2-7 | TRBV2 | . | TGTGCCAGCGAAGGGGGCTACGAGCAGTACTTC | CASEGGYEQYF
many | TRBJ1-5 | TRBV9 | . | TGTGCCAGCAGCGTCCTCGGGAAGCCCCAGCATTTT | CASSVLGKPQHF
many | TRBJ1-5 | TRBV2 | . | TGTGCCAGCAGTAGTGAGGGGGGCAAAGATCAGCCCCAGCATTTT | CASSSEGGKDQPQHF
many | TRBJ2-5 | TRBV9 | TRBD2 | TGTGCCAGCAGCGTAGTAAGGGGAGGGCAAGAGACCCAGTACTTC | CASSVVRGGQETQYF
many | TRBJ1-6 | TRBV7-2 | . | TGTGCCAGCAGCTTACAGGTTAATTCACCCCTCCACTTT | CASSLQVNSPLHF
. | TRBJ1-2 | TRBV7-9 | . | TGTGCCAGCAGCCTTACGGACAACTATGACTACACCTTC | CASSLTDNYDYTF
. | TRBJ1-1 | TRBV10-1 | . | TGCGCCAGCAGTGAGTCGGGAGGGCACCTCTGCGACACTGAAGCTTTCTTT | CASSESGGHLCDTEAFF